These 19 T cell receptor beta chains share one sample of origin, sequenced in a study of shared clonotypes between healthy human individuals. Profiling relied on immunoSEQ multiplex PCR, and the TCRdb table lists in-frame clones only, not all of them. This table holds some 2 million clones, approximately 94% found once. Terminally differentiated effector memory CD45RA+ cells were excluded by CCR7 positive selection of CD45RO-negative cells. Input material: naive CD8+ T cells sorted from blood. These receptors originate from a young man in good health.

The chain employs TRBV28 and TRBJ2-1; D not certain. Trimming stripped 5 bases from V and 1 base from J, with 9 bases between. The germline CDR1 and CDR2 sequences are MDHEN and SYDVKM. The CDR3 runs to 14 residues. The CDR3 DNA follows: TGTGCCAGCAGTCCTCCTGCATCCTACAATGAGCAGTTCTTC. It specifies CASSPPASYNEQFF. Drawing the rest from reference TRBV28 and TRBJ2-1, the complete variable domain is DVKVTQSSRYLVKRTGEKVFLECVQDMDHENMFWYRQDPGLGLRLIYFSYDVKMKEKGDIPEGYSVSREKKERFSLILESASTNQTSMYLCASSPPASYNEQFFGPGTRLTVL.

The V call is TRBV7-2, the J call TRBJ2-4; D gene ambiguous. Germline V gives CDR1 SGHTA, CDR2 FQGNSA. V was shortened by 2 bases and J by 6 bases, with 14 bases between the two germline ends. This CDR3 contains 15 residues. The CDR3 nucleotides read TGTGCCAGCAGCTTACTGGGTGATCTGCCAAACATTCAGTACTTC. Translated: CASSLLGDLPNIQYF.

The chain carries TRBV19 and TRBJ1-2, with D uncertain. In germline, CDR1 is LNHDA, CDR2 SQIVND (reference sequence). The CDR3 runs 15 residues. V gave up 4 bases and J gave up 6 bases, with 18 bases separating them. The CDR3 sequence is CASSTTPLVSDGYTF. As DNA, the CDR3 is TGTGCCAGTAGTACCACCCCCCTTGTCTCGGATGGCTACACCTTC.

The gene calls are TRBV7-9 and TRBJ1-2; unclear D gene. Germline V gene sequence: CDR1 SEHNR, CDR2 FQNEAQ (reference sequence). The V gene lost 4 bases and the J gene lost 5 bases, with 14 bases spanning the gap. The CDR3 runs 14 residues. CDR3 amino acids: CASSYVVSVYGYTF. The DNA for the CDR3 is TGTGCCAGCAGCTATGTTGTCTCGGTTTATGGCTACACCTTC.

This chain joins TRBV28 and TRBJ1-2, with 7 positions matching TRBD1. With V trimmed by 3 bases and J by 4 bases, 14 bases remained unmatched. This CDR3 spans 17 amino acids. Germline lookup yields CDR1 MDHEN and CDR2 SYDVKM. CDR3 protein: CASSLGTVSTSIYGYTF. The CDR3 nucleotides are TGTGCCAGCAGTTTGGGGACAGTGTCCACCAGTATCTATGGCTACACCTTC.

The chain recombines TRBV28 with TRBJ2-5; 8 bases fit TRBD2. Losses at the gene ends were 7 bases for V and 1 base for J; bases not matched to a gene: 14. The CDR3 sequence is 17 residues long. Germline values: CDR1 MDHEN, CDR2 SYDVKM. The CDR3 coding sequence is TGTGCCAGCACTCCGAGAAGGCTAGCGGGCTTCCAAGAGACCCAGTACTTC. Encoded protein: CASTPRRLAGFQETQYF.

The chain recombines TRBV27 with TRBJ2-2; 9 bases line up with TRBD1. Per the germline V gene, CDR1 is MNHEY and CDR2 is SMNVEV (reference sequence). J lost 8 bases, V lost 6 bases, and 4 bases had no gene match. This CDR3 has 13 amino acids. The CDR3 sequence is CASRQGARGELFF. The DNA for the CDR3 is TGTGCCAGCAGACAGGGGGCGCGAGGGGAGCTGTTTTTT.

The chain employs TRBV4-1 and TRBJ2-7, with 8 bases lining up with TRBD2. V was clipped by 2 bases and J by 3 bases; unmatched bases: 6. Germline assignment: CDR1 MGHRA and CDR2 YSYEKL. The CDR3 has 15 residues. Here the CDR3 reads CASSQQGLADYEQYF. CDR3 sequence (DNA): TGCGCCAGCAGCCAACAAGGACTAGCAGACTACGAGCAGTACTTC.

CDR3 loop: CASSSGTDEAFF. Here the CDR3 DNA reads TGTGCCAGTAGTAGTGGGACAGACGAAGCTTTCTTT. This chain uses TRBV19 with TRBJ1-1, with 7 nucleotides matching TRBD1. The CDR3 consists of 12 residues. CDR1 is LNHDA, CDR2 SQIVND, per germline (reference sequence). V shed 4 bases, J shed 8 bases, and the junction held 4 bases outside the gene matches. The full variable domain, completed using reference TRBV19 and TRBJ1-1, is DGGITQSPKYLFRKEGQNVTLSCEQNLNHDAMYWYRQDPGQGLRLIYYSQIVNDFQKGDIAEGYSVSREKKESFPLTVTSAQKNPTAFYLCASSSGTDEAFFGQGTRLTVV.

V is TRBV6-1 and J is TRBJ1-1, with 12 bases lining up with TRBD1. The CDR3 runs to 15 residues. V was pared by 3 bases and J by 4 bases, with 3 bases of the junction left unmatched. The germline V gene has CDR1 MNHNS and CDR2 SASEGT. DNA of the CDR3: TGTGCCAGCAGTGAGCCGGGACAGGGGGCCACTGAAGCTTTCTTT. It yields the protein CASSEPGQGATEAFF.

This clone appeared once. The V and J genes are TRBV11-2 and TRBJ2-7, with TRBD2 identical over 8 bases. The CDR3 has 15 amino acids. CDR1 is SGHAT, CDR2 FQNNGV, per germline. The V gene end was trimmed by 4 bases and the J gene end by 3 bases; junction bases not matched to a gene: 8. This chain's CDR3 is CASSSSSGPNYEQYF. As DNA, the CDR3 is TGTGCCAGCAGCTCCTCTAGCGGGCCCAACTACGAGCAGTACTTC.

The CDR3 region has the DNA TGTGCCAGCAGCTTAGATCCCATAGGGAGGGTCGATGGCTACACCTTC. Translated: CASSLDPIGRVDGYTF. The V call is TRBV11-2, the J call TRBJ1-2; D is undetermined. There are 16 residues in the CDR3. Germline CDR1 and CDR2: SGHAT and FQNNGV. The V end was cut by 0 bases, the J end by 6 bases, with 17 bases between.

This chain links TRBV7-2 with TRBJ2-1, with 14 bases lining up with TRBD2. The length of the CDR3 is 15 residues. Germline V gives CDR1 SGHTA, CDR2 FQGNSA. The trim removed 5 bases at V and 5 bases at J, leaving 2 bases unmatched. The CDR3 DNA follows: TGTGCCAGCAGCCGGGGACTAGCGGGGGACAATGAGCAGTTCTTC. Translation: CASSRGLAGDNEQFF.

The chain employs TRBV19 and TRBJ1-3; the D is unclear. Germline V gives CDR1 LNHDA, CDR2 SQIVND (reference sequence). The CDR3 runs to 11 residues. V lost 6 bases, J lost 11 bases, and 11 bases lay in between. CDR3 region: CASRYGVAIYF. The DNA for the CDR3 is TGTGCCAGTAGGTACGGAGTAGCCATATATTTT.

CDR3 in amino acids: CASSSSGTGVGGYTF. For the CDR3, the DNA is TGTGCCAGCAGTAGTTCCGGGACAGGGGTTGGAGGCTACACCTTC. The V gene is TRBV6-5, the J gene TRBJ1-2; 10 positions agree with TRBD1. The CDR3 loop spans 15 amino acids. The V segment lost 5 bases and the J segment 8 bases; nucleotides outside the gene matches: 11. Germline loops: CDR1 MNHEY, CDR2 SVGAGI.

The CDR3 DNA is TGTGCCAGCAGCGGGACCGGCGGAGGCACTGAAGCTTTCTTT. Protein: CASSGTGGGTEAFF. V and J are TRBV13 and TRBJ1-1, with TRBD1 as a possible D gene (5 bases). The length of the CDR3 is 14 residues. CDR1 and CDR2 (germline): PRHDT, FYEKMQ (reference sequence). Trimming left V 5 bases short and J 4 bases short, with 14 bases between.

The chain links TRBV27 to TRBJ1-1; D remains ambiguous. Per germline, CDR1 MNHEY and CDR2 SMNVEV (reference sequence). V was shortened by 2 bases and J by 0 bases, with 7 bases between the two germline ends. This CDR3 has 14 amino acids. The CDR3: CASSLPGLNTEAFF. CDR3 bases: TGTGCCAGCAGTTTACCGGGGTTGAACACTGAAGCTTTCTTT.

J is TRBJ1-1 and V is TRBV7-9; 11 bases line up with TRBD1. Germline values: CDR1 SEHNR, CDR2 FQNEAQ (reference sequence). Trimming removed 2 bases from V and 4 bases from J; junction bases left unmatched: 15. There are 19 residues in the CDR3. The CDR3 DNA reads as TGTGCCAGCAGCTTAACCACCGGGACAGGGGGATCTTTGGGCACTGAAGCTTTCTTT. It encodes CASSLTTGTGGSLGTEAFF.

This chain connects TRBV4-3 to TRBJ1-1, with D possibly TRBD1 on 5 matching bases. There are 17 residues in the CDR3. Trimming took off 0 bases at V and 0 bases at J, with 14 bases between the two ends. Germline V gene sequence: CDR1 LGHNA, CDR2 YSLEER. CDR3 amino acids: CASSQDFAGSMNTEAFF. The DNA of the CDR3 is TGCGCCAGCAGCCAAGATTTTGCAGGGAGTATGAACACTGAAGCTTTCTTT.